Described below is a single T cell receptor beta chain sequence and its context. Its antigen remains unknown. This record belongs to a study of cytomegalovirus exposure and HLA in healthy donors. Across the whole study: Among the approximately 400 genotyped donors, over 70% were placed in the Caucasian-associated ancestry cluster.

Study-level points and caveats: Researchers left out some V segments, among them TRBV6-2 and TRBV6-3, as indistinguishable. TCR beta chains associated with HLA were, in a later analysis, more clonally expanded than equally common others. For most subjects, TCR beta sequences were reported to predict HLA-A and HLA-B alleles with accuracy.

The CDR3 consists of 15 residues. The V gene lost 6 bases and the J gene lost 3 bases, with 14 bases spanning the gap. Germline V CDR1 and CDR2: SGHVS, FNYEAQ. This PCR relied on a set of 60 Vbeta primers and 13 Jbeta primers. Generated by immunoSEQ multiplex PCR, the TCRdb table keeps only in-frame clones and is missing some. This table has some 150,000 clones, about four fifths appearing once. Sequencing input: PBMCs. This chain connects TRBV7-6 to TRBJ1-4, with D uncertain. This receptor was taken from a woman between 40 and 50 years old in good health and CMV-seronegative. CDR3 loop: CASSRASGPNEKLFF. CDR3 sequence (DNA): TGTGCCAGCAGTCGTGCATCGGGTCCTAATGAAAAACTGTTTTTT.